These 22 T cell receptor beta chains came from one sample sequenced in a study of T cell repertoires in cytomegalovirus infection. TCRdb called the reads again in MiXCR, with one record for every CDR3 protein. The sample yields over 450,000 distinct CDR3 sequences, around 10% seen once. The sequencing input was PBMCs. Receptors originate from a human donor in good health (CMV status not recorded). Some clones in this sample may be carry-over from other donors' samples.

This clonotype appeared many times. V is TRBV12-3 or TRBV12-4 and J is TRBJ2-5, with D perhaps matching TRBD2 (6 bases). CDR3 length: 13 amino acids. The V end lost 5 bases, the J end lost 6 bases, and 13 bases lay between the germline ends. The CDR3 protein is CASSSLALKTQYF. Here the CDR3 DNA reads TGTGCCAGCAGTAGCCTAGCGTTGAAGACCCAGTACTTC.

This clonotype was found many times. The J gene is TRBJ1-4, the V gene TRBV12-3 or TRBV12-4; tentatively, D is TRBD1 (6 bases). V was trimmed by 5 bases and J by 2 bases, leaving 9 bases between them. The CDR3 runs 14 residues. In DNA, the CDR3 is TGTGCCAGCAGTGTCCAGGGGACTAATGAAAAACTGTTTTTT. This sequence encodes CASSVQGTNEKLFF.

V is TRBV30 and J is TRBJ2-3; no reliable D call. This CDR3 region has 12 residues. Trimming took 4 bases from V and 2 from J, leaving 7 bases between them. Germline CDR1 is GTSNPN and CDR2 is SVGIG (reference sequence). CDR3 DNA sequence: TGTGCCTGGACGGAAGTCACAGATACGCAGTATTTT. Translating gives CAWTEVTDTQYF. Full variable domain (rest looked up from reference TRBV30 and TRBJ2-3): SQTIHQWPATLVQPVGSPLSLECTVEGTSNPNLYWYRQAAGRGLQLLFYSVGIGQISSEVPQNLSASRPQDRQFILSSKKLLLSDSGFYLCAWTEVTDTQYFGPGTRLTVL.

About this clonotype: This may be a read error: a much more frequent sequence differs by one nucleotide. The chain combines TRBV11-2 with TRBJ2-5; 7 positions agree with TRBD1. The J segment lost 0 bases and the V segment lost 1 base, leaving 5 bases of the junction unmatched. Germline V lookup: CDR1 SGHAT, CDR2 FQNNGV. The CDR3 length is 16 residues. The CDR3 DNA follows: TGTGCCAGCAGCTTAGGCCCAGGGGGAAACCAAGAGACCCAGTACTTC. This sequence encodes CASSLGPGGNQETQYF.

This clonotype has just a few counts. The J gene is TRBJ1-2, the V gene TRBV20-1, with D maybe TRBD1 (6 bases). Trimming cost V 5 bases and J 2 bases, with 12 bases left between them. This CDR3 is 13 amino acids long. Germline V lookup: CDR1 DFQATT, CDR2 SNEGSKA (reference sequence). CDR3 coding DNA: TGCAGTGCTGGCCCGGGACACAACTATGGCTACACCTTC. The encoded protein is CSAGPGHNYGYTF.

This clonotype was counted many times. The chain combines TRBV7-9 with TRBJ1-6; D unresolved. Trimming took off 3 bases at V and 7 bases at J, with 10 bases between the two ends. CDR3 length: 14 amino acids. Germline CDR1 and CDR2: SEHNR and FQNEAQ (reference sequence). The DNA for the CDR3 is TGTGCCAGCAGCTTGGTAGAAGGGAATTCACCCCTCCACTTT. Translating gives CASSLVEGNSPLHF.

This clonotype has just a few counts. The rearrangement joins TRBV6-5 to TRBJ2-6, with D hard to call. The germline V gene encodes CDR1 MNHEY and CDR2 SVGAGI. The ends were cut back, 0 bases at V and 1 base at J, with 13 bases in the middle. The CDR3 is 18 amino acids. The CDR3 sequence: CASSYSRTGPSGANVLTF. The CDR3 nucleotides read TGTGCCAGCAGTTACTCTCGGACGGGCCCATCTGGGGCCAACGTCCTGACTTTC.

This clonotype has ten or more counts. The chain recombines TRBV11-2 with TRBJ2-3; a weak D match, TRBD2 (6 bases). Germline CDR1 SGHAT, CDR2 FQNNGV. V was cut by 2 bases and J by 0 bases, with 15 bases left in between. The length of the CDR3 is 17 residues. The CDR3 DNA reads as TGTGCCAGCAGCTTAAGGTCGGCGGGGCCAAGCACAGATACGCAGTATTTT. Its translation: CASSLRSAGPSTDTQYF. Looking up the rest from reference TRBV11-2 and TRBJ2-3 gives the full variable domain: EAGVAQSPRYKIIEKRQSVAFWCNPISGHATLYWYQQILGQGPKLLIQFQNNGVVDDSQLPKDRFSAERLKGVDSTLKIQPAKLEDSAVYLCASSLRSAGPSTDTQYFGPGTRLTVL.

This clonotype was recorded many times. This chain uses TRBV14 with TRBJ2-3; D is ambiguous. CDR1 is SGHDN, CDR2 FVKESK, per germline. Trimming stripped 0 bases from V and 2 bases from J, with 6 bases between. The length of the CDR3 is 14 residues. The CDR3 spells CASSQELFTDTQYF. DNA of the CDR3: TGTGCCAGCAGCCAAGAACTGTTCACAGATACGCAGTATTTT.

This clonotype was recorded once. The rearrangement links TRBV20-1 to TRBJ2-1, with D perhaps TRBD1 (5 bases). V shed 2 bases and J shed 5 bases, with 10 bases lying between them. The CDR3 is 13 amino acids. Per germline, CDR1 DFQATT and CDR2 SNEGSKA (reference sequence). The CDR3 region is CSARRGRHNEQFF. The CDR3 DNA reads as TGCAGTGCTAGAAGGGGCCGGCACAATGAGCAGTTCTTC.

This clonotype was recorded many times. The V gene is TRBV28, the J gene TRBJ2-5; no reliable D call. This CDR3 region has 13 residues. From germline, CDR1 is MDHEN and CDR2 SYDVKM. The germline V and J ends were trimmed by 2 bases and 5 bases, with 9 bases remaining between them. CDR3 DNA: TGTGCCAGCAGTTTACCATCGGCGGAGACCCAGTACTTC. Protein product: CASSLPSAETQYF. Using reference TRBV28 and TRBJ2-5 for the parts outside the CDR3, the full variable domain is DVKVTQSSRYLVKRTGEKVFLECVQDMDHENMFWYRQDPGLGLRLIYFSYDVKMKEKGDIPEGYSVSREKKERFSLILESASTNQTSMYLCASSLPSAETQYFGPGTRLLVL.

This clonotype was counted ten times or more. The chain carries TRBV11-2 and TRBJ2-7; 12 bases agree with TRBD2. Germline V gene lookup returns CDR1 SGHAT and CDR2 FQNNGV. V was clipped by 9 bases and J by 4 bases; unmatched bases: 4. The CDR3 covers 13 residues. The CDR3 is CASGLAGGYEQYF. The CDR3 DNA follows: TGTGCCAGTGGGCTAGCGGGGGGGTACGAGCAGTACTTC.

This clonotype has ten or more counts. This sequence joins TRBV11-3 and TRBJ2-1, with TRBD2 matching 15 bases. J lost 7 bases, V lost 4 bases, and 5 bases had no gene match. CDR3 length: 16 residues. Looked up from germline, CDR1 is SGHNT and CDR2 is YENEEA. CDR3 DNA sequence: TGTGCCAGCAGCTCCTGGACTAGCGGGAGGGTTAATGAGCAGTTCTTC. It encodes CASSSWTSGRVNEQFF.

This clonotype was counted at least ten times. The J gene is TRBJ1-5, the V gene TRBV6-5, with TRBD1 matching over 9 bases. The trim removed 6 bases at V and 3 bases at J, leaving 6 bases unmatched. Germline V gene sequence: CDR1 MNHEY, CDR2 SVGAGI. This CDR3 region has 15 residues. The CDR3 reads CASSRGQGNNQPQHF. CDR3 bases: TGTGCCAGCAGCCGCGGACAGGGGAACAATCAGCCCCAGCATTTT.

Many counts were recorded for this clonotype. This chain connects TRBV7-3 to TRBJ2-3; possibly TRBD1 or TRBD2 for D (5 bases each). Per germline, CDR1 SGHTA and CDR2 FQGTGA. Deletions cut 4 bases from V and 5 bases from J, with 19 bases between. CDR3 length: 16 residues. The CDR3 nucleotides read TGTGCCAGCAGCTCCCTGGGGGTCGGGGTTGGAGATACGCAGTATTTT. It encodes CASSSLGVGVGDTQYF.

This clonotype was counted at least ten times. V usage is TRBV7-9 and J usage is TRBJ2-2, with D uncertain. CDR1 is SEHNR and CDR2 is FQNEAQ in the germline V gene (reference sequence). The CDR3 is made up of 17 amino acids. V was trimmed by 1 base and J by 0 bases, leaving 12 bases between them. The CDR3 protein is CASSLVGRRPNTGELFF. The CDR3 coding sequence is TGTGCCAGCAGCTTAGTTGGGCGTCGGCCGAACACCGGGGAGCTGTTTTTT. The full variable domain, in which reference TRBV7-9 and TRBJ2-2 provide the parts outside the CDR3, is DTGVSQNPRHKITKRGQNVTFRCDPISEHNRLYWYRQTLGQGPEFLTYFQNEAQLEKSRLLSDRFSAERPKGSFSTLEIQRTEQGDSAMYLCASSLVGRRPNTGELFFGEGSRLTVL.

This CDR3 reads CASKRTSTDTQYF. DNA of the CDR3: TGTGCCAGCAAAAGGACTAGCACAGATACGCAGTATTTT. The J gene is TRBJ2-3, the V gene TRBV28; D possibly corresponds to TRBD2 (5 bases). The germline CDR1 and CDR2 sequences are MDHEN and SYDVKM. The V gene lost 7 bases and the J gene lost 0 bases, with 8 bases spanning the gap. The CDR3 is 13 residues long.

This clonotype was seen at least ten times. In nucleotides, the CDR3 is TGCGCCAGCAGCCCGGGGGGTTACGATGAGCAGTTCTTC. Its translation: CASSPGGYDEQFF. This rearrangement joins TRBV5-1 to TRBJ2-1; 7 nucleotides match TRBD2. J was trimmed by 8 bases and V by 4 bases; bases with no gene match: 6. CDR1 is SGHRS and CDR2 is YFSETQ in the germline V gene. CDR3 length: 13 amino acids.

The CDR3: CSASDSGTDIYSPLHF. CDR3 nucleotide sequence: TGCAGTGCTAGTGACAGTGGGACAGACATCTATTCACCCCTCCACTTT. This chain uses TRBV20-1 with TRBJ1-6, with TRBD1 matching 7 bases. This CDR3 has 16 residues. V was pared by 3 bases and J by 8 bases, with 13 bases of the junction left unmatched. Looked up from germline, CDR1 is DFQATT and CDR2 is SNEGSKA (reference sequence).

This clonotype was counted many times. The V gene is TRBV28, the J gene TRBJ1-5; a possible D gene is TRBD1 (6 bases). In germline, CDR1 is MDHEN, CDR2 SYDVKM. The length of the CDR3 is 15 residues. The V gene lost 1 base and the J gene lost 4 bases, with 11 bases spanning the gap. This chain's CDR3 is CASSLLNRDNQPQHF. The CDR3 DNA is TGTGCCAGCAGTTTATTAAACAGGGATAATCAGCCCCAGCATTTT.

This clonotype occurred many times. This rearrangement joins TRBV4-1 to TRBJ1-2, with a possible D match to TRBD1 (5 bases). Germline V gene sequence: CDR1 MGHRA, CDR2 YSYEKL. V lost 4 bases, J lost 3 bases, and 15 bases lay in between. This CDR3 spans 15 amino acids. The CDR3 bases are TGCGCCAGCAGCCGACCCTTGAAAGGGGACTATGGCTACACCTTC. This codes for CASSRPLKGDYGYTF.

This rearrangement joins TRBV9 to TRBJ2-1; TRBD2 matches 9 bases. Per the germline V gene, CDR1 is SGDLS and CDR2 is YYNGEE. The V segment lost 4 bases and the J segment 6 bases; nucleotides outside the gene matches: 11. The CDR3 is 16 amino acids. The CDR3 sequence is CASSTSLSGRSNEQFF. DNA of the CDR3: TGTGCCAGCAGCACCTCCTTAAGCGGGAGGTCCAATGAGCAGTTCTTC.